What follows describes a single T cell receptor beta chain. These data are taken from a study of Graves' ophthalmopathy and Graves' hyperthyroidism. RNA transcripts served as template for amplifying TCR beta CDR3 sequences. First-round RT-PCR relied on HTBI primers, and a second-round multiplex PCR came next. Each CDR3 protein is one row after TCRdb ran MiXCR on the multiplex PCR reads. The table shows around 670,000 distinct CDR3 sequences, with roughly two fifths occurring only once. With V trimmed by 12 bases and J by 3 bases, 10 bases remained unmatched. The CDR3 is made up of 13 amino acids. Germline lookup yields CDR1 KGHDR and CDR2 SFDVKD.

Sequenced input: peripheral blood. The receptor was isolated from an adult man with Graves' ophthalmopathy. The V and J genes are TRBV24-1 and TRBJ2-7; 7 bases fit TRBD1. The CDR3 bases are TGTGCCGCCGTAAGACAGGGCAACTACGAGCAGTACTTC. Its translation is CAAVRQGNYEQYF.